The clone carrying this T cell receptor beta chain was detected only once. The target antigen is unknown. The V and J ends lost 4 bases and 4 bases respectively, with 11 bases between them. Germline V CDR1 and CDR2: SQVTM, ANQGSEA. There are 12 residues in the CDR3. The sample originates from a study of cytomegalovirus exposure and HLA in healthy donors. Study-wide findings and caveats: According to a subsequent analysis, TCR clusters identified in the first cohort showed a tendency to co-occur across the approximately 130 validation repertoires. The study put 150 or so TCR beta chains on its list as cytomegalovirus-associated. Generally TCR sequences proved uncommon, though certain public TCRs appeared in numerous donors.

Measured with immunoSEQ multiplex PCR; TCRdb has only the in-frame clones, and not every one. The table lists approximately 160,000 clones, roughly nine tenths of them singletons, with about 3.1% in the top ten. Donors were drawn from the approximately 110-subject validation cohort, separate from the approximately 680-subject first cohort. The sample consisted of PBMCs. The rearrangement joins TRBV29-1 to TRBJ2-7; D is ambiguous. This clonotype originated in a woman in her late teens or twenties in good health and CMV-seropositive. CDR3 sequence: CSVGPGPYEQYF. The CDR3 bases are TGCAGCGTTGGTCCTGGGCCGTACGAGCAGTACTTC.